This is a list of T cell receptor beta chains from one sample in a study of beta chain features in type 1 diabetes. The data were produced by immunoSEQ multiplex PCR, yet TCRdb's version contains in-frame clones alone and is incomplete. The table has 300,000 to 350,000 clones, about 13% seen once. Sample: naive CD4+ T cells from blood. The receptors here all came from a woman aged 18-29 years with type 1 diabetes. Both conserved end residues are part of each CDR3. A D gene is named only where the DNA matches it firmly. Where a row states a size, it is once, few, many or the class of an expanded clone; other rows omit it.

>few|TRBJ2-7|NA|TRBV28
CASKKGQADYEQYF
TGTGCCAGTAAAAAGGGGCAGGCTGACTACGAGCAGTACTTC
>NA|TRBJ2-3|TRBD2|TRBV7-2
CASSLGLARTDTQYF
TGTGCCAGCAGCTTGGGACTAGCGAGAACAGATACGCAGTATTTT
>few|TRBJ1-5|TRBD1|TRBV7-9
CASSAGQGVPQHF
TGTGCCAGCAGCGCGGGACAGGGAGTGCCCCAGCATTTT
>NA|TRBJ2-3|TRBD2|TRBV30
CAWSVYKTSGKTDTQYF
TGTGCCTGGAGTGTATATAAGACTAGCGGGAAAACAGATACGCAGTATTTT
>NA|TRBJ2-7|TRBD1|TRBV5-1
CASSLRTGTGVREQYF
TGCGCCAGCAGCTTAAGGACCGGGACAGGGGTTAGGGAGCAGTACTTC
>NA|TRBJ2-5|NA|TRBV29-1
CSVGQTVWETQYF
TGCAGCGTTGGACAGACCGTTTGGGAGACCCAGTACTTC
>NA|TRBJ1-1|TRBD1|TRBV28
CASSSADRANTEAFF
TGTGCCAGCAGTTCAGCGGACAGGGCGAACACTGAAGCTTTCTTT
>NA|TRBJ2-2|TRBD2|TRBV6-6
CASSYPGTSGSGELFF
TGTGCCAGCAGTTACCCCGGGACTAGCGGGAGCGGGGAGCTGTTTTTT
>NA|TRBJ1-1|NA|TRBV18
CASTATATNTEAFF
TGTGCCAGCACAGCGACAGCTACGAACACTGAAGCTTTCTTT
>few|TRBJ2-1|NA|TRBV6-6
CASSYSVTSPRGQFF
TGTGCCAGCAGTTACTCCGTAACTAGCCCCCGCGGGCAGTTCTTC
>NA|TRBJ1-1|NA|TRBV11-2
CASSFLQGSTEAFF
TGTGCCAGCAGCTTTCTCCAGGGGAGCACTGAAGCTTTCTTT
>few|TRBJ2-1|NA|TRBV30
CAWKRGTNSYNEQFF
TGTGCCTGGAAGAGGGGGACCAACTCCTACAATGAGCAGTTCTTC
>NA|TRBJ2-7|TRBD2|TRBV28
CASLREGGREQYF
TGTGCCAGTCTCCGGGAGGGGGGGAGGGAGCAGTACTTC